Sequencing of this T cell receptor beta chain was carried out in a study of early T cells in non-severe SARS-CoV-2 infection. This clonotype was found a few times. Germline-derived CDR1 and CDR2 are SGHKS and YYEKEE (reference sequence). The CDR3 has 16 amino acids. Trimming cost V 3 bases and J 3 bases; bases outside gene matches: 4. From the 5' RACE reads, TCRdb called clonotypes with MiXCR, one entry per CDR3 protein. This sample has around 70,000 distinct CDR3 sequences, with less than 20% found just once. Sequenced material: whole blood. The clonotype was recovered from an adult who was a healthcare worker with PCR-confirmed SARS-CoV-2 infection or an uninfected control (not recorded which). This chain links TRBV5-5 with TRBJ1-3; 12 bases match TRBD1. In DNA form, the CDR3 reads TGTGCCAGCAGCTCTAGGGACAGGGGGCTTGGAAACACCATATATTTT. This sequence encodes CASSSRDRGLGNTIYF.